Sequencing of this T cell receptor beta chain was carried out in a study of T cells in Graves' hyperthyroidism and ophthalmopathy (dated by TCRdb to the late 2010s). Regarding the research as a whole: Peripheral blood samples were taken at initial diagnosis, before any treatment was given. To identify TCR V-J signatures that set the groups apart, the researchers used a discovery cohort of roughly 100 patients, made up of roughly 45 with Graves' ophthalmopathy and 57 with stable Graves' hyperthyroidism. Thyroid tissue and blood T-cell repertoires from roughly six Graves' hyperthyroidism patients were also compared in the study. For training and testing, the 100 or so patients in the discovery cohort were randomly divided in a 7:3 ratio. Following sampling, methimazole starting at 30 mg daily was given to hyperthyroidism patients, and high-dose intravenous methylprednisolone was given to ophthalmopathy patients. Prospective prediction of ophthalmopathy was tested in an independent validation cohort of approximately 19 hyperthyroidism patients and 15 to 17 patients who later progressed to ophthalmopathy. According to the paper, TCR Vbeta CDR3 sequencing was carried out on 135 peripheral blood samples, which came from more than 40 ophthalmopathy, about 75 hyperthyroidism and roughly 17 progressor patients.

In the ophthalmopathy patients, disease was moderately to severely active, with a Clinical Activity Score of 3 or more, a NOSPECS grade of 4 or more, and a duration of less than 3 months. Exclusion was applied to patients with uncontrolled infections, other autoimmune diseases, pregnancy or lactation. Diagnoses were established on the basis of clinical symptoms, serum thyroxine and TRAb, thyroid ultrasound, and orbital computed tomography. PBMCs were isolated from around 10 ml of fresh peripheral blood by Ficoll-Paque density gradient centrifugation. Total RNA was extracted using Trizol reagent, and RNA quality was assessed on an Agilent 2100 Bioanalyzer. In this sample, this clonotype turned up many times. Its antigen specificity is not known. No much larger clonotype is one base removed from it; base qualities were not supplied. The TCR beta CDR3 regions were amplified from the RNA transcripts. The TCR CDR3 was subjected to a first round of RT-PCR using the HTBI primer set and the Qiagen OneStep RT-PCR kit. The libraries were constructed in a second round of multiplex PCR and then size-selected and purified. Sequencing of the libraries was done on an Illumina HiSeq2000 using paired-end 100 bp reads. As for the original processing: SOAPnuke was used to process the raw data, throwing out any read that contained adapters or uncalled bases, had a mean Phred below 15, or lacked an exact constant-primer or identifier match. COPE v1.2.5 was used to merge the high-quality paired reads, and each unique nucleotide sequence was defined as a clonotype. MiTCR v1.1 was used to align clonotypes to the IMGT TRBV, TRBD and TRBJ reference segments. The analysis included only V-J combinations with a frequency above 0.0001, which together covered about 99% of the repertoires. A TCS score was defined as the ratio between F50 (clonal expansion) and ExV (chaos), using BLOSUM62-based TCRdist between CDR3 peptides within each V-J. Welch's t-statistics and random forest reduced fewer than 600 V-J features to fewer than 15, which were used in a naive Bayes classifier (R e1071). TCRdb reprocessing: public reads trimmed at Q25 with fastp, clones called with MiXCR, in-frame beta chains kept. Entries are consolidated by CDR3 protein sequence, retaining the most common genes and DNA. These V and J calls derive from TCRdb rather than the authors' analysis. Within this sample are about 610,000 distinct CDR3 sequences, with approximately 15% of them counted one time only. Less than 3.5% of the sample is held by the ten biggest clonotypes.

Broad study findings and their caveats: In validation, the model predicted progression to ophthalmopathy a median of approximately 6.6 months before onset, with 70% to 71% sensitivity and just under 75% specificity. Sample size was not statistically predetermined, and investigators were not blinded to group allocation. A model built on a 13 V-J signature distinguished ophthalmopathy from stable hyperthyroidism, reaching around 90% sensitivity and about 81% specificity in cross-validation and 80%/75% in testing. Most expanded thyroid clonotypes (frequency above 0.001) were also detected in blood, a finding suggesting that blood repertoires may reflect thyroid immune responses.

The source is a middle-aged woman with Graves' ophthalmopathy. The specimen was blood.

The DNA reads TGCAGTGCTCCCCCGGGACTACCGTACAATGAGCAGTTCTTC. Translated, it reads CSAPPGLPYNEQFF. This chain is built from TRBV20-1 and TRBJ2-1, with 7 central nucleotides matching TRBD2. From cysteine to phenylalanine, the CDR3 is 14 amino acids long. The read is trimmed to its CDR3 DNA, 42 bases read in frame from base 1. Here V drops 5 bases and J drops 4 bases, and the junction holds 8 bases not matched to any gene. CDR1 and CDR2, per the germline V gene (reference sequence), are DFQATT and SNEGSKA.